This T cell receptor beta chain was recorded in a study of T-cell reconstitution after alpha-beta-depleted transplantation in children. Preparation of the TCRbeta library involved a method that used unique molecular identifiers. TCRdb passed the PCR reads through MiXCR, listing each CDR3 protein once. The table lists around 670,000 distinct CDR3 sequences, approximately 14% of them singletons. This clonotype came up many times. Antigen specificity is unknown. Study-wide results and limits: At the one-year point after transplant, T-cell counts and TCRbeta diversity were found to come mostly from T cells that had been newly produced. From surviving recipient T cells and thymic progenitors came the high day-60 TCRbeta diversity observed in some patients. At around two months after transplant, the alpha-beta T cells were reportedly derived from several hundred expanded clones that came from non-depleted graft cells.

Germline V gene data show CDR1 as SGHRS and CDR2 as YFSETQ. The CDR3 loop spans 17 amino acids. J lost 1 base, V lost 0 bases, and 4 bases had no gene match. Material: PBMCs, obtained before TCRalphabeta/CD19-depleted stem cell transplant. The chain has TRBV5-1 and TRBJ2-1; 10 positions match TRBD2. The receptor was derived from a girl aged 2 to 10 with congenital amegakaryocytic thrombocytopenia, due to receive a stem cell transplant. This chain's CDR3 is CASSLAVAGGSYNEQFF. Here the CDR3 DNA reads TGCGCCAGCAGCTTGGCCGTAGCGGGAGGTTCCTACAATGAGCAGTTCTTC.